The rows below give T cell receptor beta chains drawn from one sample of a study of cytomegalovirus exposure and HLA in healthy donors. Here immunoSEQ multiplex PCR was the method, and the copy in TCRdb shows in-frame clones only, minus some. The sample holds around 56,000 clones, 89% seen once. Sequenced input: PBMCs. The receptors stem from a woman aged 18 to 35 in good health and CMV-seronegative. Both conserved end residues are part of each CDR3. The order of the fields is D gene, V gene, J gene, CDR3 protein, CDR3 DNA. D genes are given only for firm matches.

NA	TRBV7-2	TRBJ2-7	CASSSDIYEQYF	TGTGCCAGCAGCTCGGACATTTACGAGCAGTACTTC
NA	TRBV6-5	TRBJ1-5	CASSPLGGSNQPQHF	TGTGCCAGCAGTCCTTTGGGGGGGAGCAATCAGCCCCAGCATTTT
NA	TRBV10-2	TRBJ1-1	CASSQAGTEAFF	TGCGCCAGCAGTCAGGCGGGGACTGAAGCTTTCTTT
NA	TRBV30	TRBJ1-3	CAWRDWSSGNTIYF	TGTGCCTGGAGGGACTGGAGCTCTGGAAACACCATATATTTT
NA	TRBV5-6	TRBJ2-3	CASSPGRDTQYF	TGTGCCAGCAGCCCCGGTAGAGATACGCAGTATTTT
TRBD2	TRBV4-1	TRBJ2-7	CASSQDIAGSGSYEQYF	TGCGCCAGCAGCCAAGATATAGCGGGTAGCGGGAGCTACGAGCAGTACTTC
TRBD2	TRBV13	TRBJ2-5	CASSFLAGQETQYF	TGTGCCAGCAGCTTCCTAGCGGGCCAAGAGACCCAGTACTTC
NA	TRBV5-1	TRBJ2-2	CASSLARLGELFF	TGCGCCAGCAGCTTAGCCAGACTCGGGGAGCTGTTTTTT
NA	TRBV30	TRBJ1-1	CAWSVGAGTTEAFF	TGTGCCTGGAGTGTAGGGGCGGGGACCACTGAAGCTTTCTTT
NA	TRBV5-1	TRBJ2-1	CASTAFDRSSYNEQFF	TGCGCCAGCACCGCCTTCGACAGAAGCTCCTACAATGAGCAGTTCTTC
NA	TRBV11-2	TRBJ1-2	CASSLGPGKLF	TGTGCCAGCAGCTTGGGCCCCGGAAAGCTCTTC
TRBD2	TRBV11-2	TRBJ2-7	CASRRLAGVYEQYF	TGTGCCAGCAGGCGACTAGCGGGAGTCTACGAGCAGTACTTC
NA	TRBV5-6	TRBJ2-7	CASTDFTYEQYF	TGTGCCAGCACGGACTTCACCTACGAGCAGTACTTC
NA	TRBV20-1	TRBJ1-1	CSALLNTEAFF	TGCAGTGCTTTATTGAACACTGAAGCTTTCTTT
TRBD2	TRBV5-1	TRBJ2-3	CASRARSGGAGTDTQYF	TGCGCCAGCAGGGCGAGGAGCGGGGGGGCCGGCACAGATACGCAGTATTTT
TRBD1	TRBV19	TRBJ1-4	CASSIGQAGEKLFF	TGTGCCAGTAGTATCGGACAGGCCGGGGAAAAACTGTTTTTT
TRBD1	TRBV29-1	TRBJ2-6	CSVGTASGANVLTF	TGCAGCGTAGGGACAGCCTCTGGGGCCAACGTCCTGACTTTC
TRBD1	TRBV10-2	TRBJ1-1	CASSELPGQGTEAFF	TGCGCCAGCAGTGAGTTACCGGGACAGGGAACTGAAGCTTTCTTT